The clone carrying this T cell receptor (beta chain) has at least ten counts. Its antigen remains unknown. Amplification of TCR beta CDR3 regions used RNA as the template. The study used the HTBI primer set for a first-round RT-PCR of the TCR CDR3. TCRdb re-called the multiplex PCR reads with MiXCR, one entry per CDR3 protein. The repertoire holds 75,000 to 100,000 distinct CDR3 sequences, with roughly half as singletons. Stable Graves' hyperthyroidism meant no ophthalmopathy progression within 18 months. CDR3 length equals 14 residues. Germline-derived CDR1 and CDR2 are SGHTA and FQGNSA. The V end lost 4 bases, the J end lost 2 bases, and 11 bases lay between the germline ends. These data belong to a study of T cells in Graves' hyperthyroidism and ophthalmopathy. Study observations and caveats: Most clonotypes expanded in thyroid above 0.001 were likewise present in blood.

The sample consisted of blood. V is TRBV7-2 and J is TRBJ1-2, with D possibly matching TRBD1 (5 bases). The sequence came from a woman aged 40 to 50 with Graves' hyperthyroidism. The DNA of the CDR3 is TGTGCCAGCAGCTCCCAGGGACTCAACTATGGCTACACCTTC. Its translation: CASSSQGLNYGYTF.